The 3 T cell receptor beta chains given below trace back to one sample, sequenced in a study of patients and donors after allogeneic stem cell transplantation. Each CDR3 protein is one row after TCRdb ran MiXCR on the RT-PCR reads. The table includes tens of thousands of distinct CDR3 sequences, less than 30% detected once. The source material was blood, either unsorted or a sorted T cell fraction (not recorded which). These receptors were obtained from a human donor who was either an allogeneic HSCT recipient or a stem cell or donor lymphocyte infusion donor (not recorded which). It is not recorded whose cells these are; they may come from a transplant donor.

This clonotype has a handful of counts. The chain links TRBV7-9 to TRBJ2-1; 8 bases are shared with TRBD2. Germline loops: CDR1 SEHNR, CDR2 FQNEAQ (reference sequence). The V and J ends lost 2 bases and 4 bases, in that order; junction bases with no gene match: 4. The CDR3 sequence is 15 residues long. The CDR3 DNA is TGTGCCAGCAGCTTAACGACTAGCGCATACAATGAGCAGTTCTTC. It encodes CASSLTTSAYNEQFF.

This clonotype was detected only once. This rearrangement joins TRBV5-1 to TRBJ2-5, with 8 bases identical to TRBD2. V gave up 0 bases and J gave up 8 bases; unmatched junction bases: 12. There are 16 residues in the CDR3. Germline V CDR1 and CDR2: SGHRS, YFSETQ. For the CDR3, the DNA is TGCGCCAGCAGCTTGGATGGTAGCGGGGTCCCAATAACCCAGTACTTC. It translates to CASSLDGSGVPITQYF.

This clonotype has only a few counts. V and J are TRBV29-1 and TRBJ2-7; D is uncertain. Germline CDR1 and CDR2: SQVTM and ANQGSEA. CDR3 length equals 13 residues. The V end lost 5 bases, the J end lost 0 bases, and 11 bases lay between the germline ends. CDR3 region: CSVLVGISYEQYF. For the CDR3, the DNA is TGCAGCGTTCTTGTGGGGATCTCCTACGAGCAGTACTTC.